This entry lists 17 T cell receptor beta chains sequenced from one sample in a study of cytomegalovirus exposure and HLA in healthy donors. The PCR made use of 60 Vbeta and 13 Jbeta primers. TCRdb's table, derived via immunoSEQ multiplex PCR, lists solely in-frame clones and lacks some. Recorded for this sample: roughly 120,000 clones. The material sequenced was PBMCs. Receptors were obtained from a man aged 35 to 55 in good health and CMV-seronegative.

The V gene is TRBV6-4, the J gene TRBJ2-3; 9 bases map to TRBD2. J was trimmed by 4 bases and V by 3 bases; bases with no gene match: 2. There are 14 residues in the CDR3. Germline loops: CDR1 MRHNA, CDR2 SNTAGT. CDR3: CASSEREGPDTQYF. CDR3 sequence (DNA): TGTGCCAGCAGTGAGCGGGAGGGCCCAGATACGCAGTATTTT.

The CDR3 here is CASSSQGIYEQYF. CDR3 coding DNA: TGTGCCAGCAGCTCCCAGGGAATCTACGAGCAGTACTTC. The chain recombines TRBV7-8 with TRBJ2-7; D might be TRBD1 (5 bases). This CDR3 is 13 amino acids long. Per the germline V gene, CDR1 is SGHVS and CDR2 is FQNEAQ. The V and J ends lost 4 bases and 3 bases respectively, with 10 bases between them.

This chain joins TRBV5-1 and TRBJ2-1; D is possibly TRBD1 (6 bases). Germline CDR1 SGHRS, CDR2 YFSETQ. V lost 0 bases to trimming and J lost 6 bases, with 10 bases between them. CDR3 size: 14 residues. The CDR3 region is CASSLGQAANEQFF. CDR3 in DNA: TGCGCCAGCAGCTTGGGACAGGCAGCCAATGAGCAGTTCTTC.

About this clone: An end of the junction differs from the germline gene, which may be a read error. CDR3 amino acids: CASSLDRNTGELFF. CDR3 in DNA: TGTGCTAGCAGCTTGGACAGAAACACCGGGGAGCTGTTTTTT. The chain recombines TRBV7-7 with TRBJ2-2; D perhaps matches TRBD1 (6 bases). From germline, CDR1 is SSHAT and CDR2 FNYEAQ (reference sequence). This CDR3 contains 14 residues.

The J gene is TRBJ2-1, the V gene TRBV9; TRBD2 matches 13 bases. Trimming took 4 bases from V and 8 from J; bases not matched to a gene: 9. The CDR3 contains 16 residues. CDR1 and CDR2 from the germline V gene are SGDLS and YYNGEE. The CDR3: CASSPRGLAGSYEQFF. In DNA, the CDR3 is TGTGCCAGCAGCCCGCGGGGACTAGCGGGATCTTATGAGCAGTTCTTC.

The genes are TRBV25-1 and TRBJ1-3, with D tentatively TRBD1 (6 bases). The V end was cut by 7 bases, the J end by 0 bases, with 10 bases between. CDR1 is MGHDK and CDR2 is SYGVNS in the germline V gene. The CDR3 consists of 14 residues. As DNA, the CDR3 is TGTGCCAGCATAGGACAGAACTCTGGAAACACCATATATTTT. It translates to CASIGQNSGNTIYF.

This sequence joins TRBV11-2 and TRBJ2-1; perhaps TRBD2 as D (6 bases). V lost 5 bases to trimming and J lost 7 bases, with 15 bases between them. Looked up from germline, CDR1 is SGHAT and CDR2 is FQNNGV. This CDR3 comprises 14 residues. The CDR3 bases are TGTGCCAGCAGCCTATTAACCGGGGGAAATGAGCAGTTCTTC. Translated, it gives CASSLLTGGNEQFF.

This rearrangement joins TRBV30 to TRBJ2-5; D ambiguous. V was trimmed by 6 bases and J by 0 bases, leaving 17 bases between them. The CDR3 covers 15 residues. Germline V gene data show CDR1 as GTSNPN and CDR2 as SVGIG (reference sequence). The CDR3 region has the DNA TGTGCCTGCACCGAAGGAGACCCGTACCAAGAGACCCAGTACTTC. Its translation: CACTEGDPYQETQYF.

The chain joins TRBV7-6 to TRBJ2-7, with 10 positions matching TRBD2. The CDR3 is 16 amino acids. Germline V gene lookup returns CDR1 SGHVS and CDR2 FNYEAQ. With V trimmed by 5 bases and J by 2 bases, 9 bases remained unmatched. The CDR3 nucleotides are TGTGCCAGCAGCACCGCTAGCGGGGGATATACCTACGAGCAGTACTTC. Protein: CASSTASGGYTYEQYF.

V gene TRBV11-1 combines with J gene TRBJ2-7; perhaps TRBD1 as D (6 bases). Germline V gene lookup returns CDR1 SGHAT and CDR2 FQDESV (reference sequence). This CDR3 spans 15 amino acids. V dropped 2 bases and J dropped 3 bases, with 14 bases sitting between them. Here the CDR3 DNA reads TGTGCCAGCAGCTTATCAGGGGCCCTAAACTACGAGCAGTACTTC. Residues: CASSLSGALNYEQYF.

The CDR3 DNA is TGTGCCAGCAGCTTCGATAGACAAGAGACCCAGTACTTC. Protein sequence: CASSFDRQETQYF. The V gene is TRBV7-9, the J gene TRBJ2-5; D gene uncertain. With 3 bases removed from V and 2 bases from J, the gap between germline ends came to 7 bases. Germline CDR1 is SEHNR and CDR2 is FQNEAQ (reference sequence). There are 13 residues in the CDR3.

This chain uses TRBV18 with TRBJ2-7, with 9 nucleotides matching TRBD1. CDR3 size: 16 residues. Germline V gene sequence: CDR1 KGHSH, CDR2 LQKENI. V trimming: 3 bases; J trimming: 3 bases; junction bases outside the gene matches: 9. The chain's CDR3 is CASSPLGRDRDYEQYF. CDR3 in DNA: TGTGCCAGCTCACCTCTCGGCAGGGACAGGGACTACGAGCAGTACTTC.

The chain couples TRBV2 to TRBJ2-3, with 14 bases lining up with TRBD2. J lost 2 bases, V lost 6 bases, and 7 bases had no gene match. Germline CDR1 SNHLY, CDR2 FYNNEI. This CDR3 is 17 amino acids long. The CDR3 sequence is CASRWRLAGGVTDTQYF. The CDR3 nucleotides read TGTGCCAGCAGATGGAGACTAGCGGGAGGGGTCACAGATACGCAGTATTTT.

V usage is TRBV27 and J usage is TRBJ1-2, with 8 bases that match TRBD1. This CDR3 contains 13 residues. The J segment lost 6 bases and the V segment lost 6 bases, leaving 6 bases of the junction unmatched. From germline, CDR1 is MNHEY and CDR2 SMNVEV (reference sequence). CDR3 bases: TGTGCCAGCAGATTTGGACAGGGTAATGGCTACACCTTC. Protein product: CASRFGQGNGYTF.

The chain employs TRBV5-4 and TRBJ2-3, with TRBD1 matching 9 bases. CDR3 length: 16 residues. Germline V gives CDR1 SGHNT, CDR2 YYREEE (reference sequence). Trimming took 3 bases from V and 2 from J; bases not matched to a gene: 7. CDR3 in amino acids: CASSSGGTGLTDTQYF. The DNA for the CDR3 is TGTGCCAGCAGCTCCGGAGGGACAGGGCTCACAGATACGCAGTATTTT.

The chain uses TRBV6-1 and TRBJ2-2; D is perhaps TRBD2 (5 bases). The length of the CDR3 is 14 residues. Trimming took 6 bases from V and 1 from J, leaving 9 bases between them. The germline V gene has CDR1 MNHNS and CDR2 SASEGT. The CDR3 DNA reads TGTGCCAGCAGCGGGGATAAGAACACCGGGGAGCTGTTTTTT. Protein product: CASSGDKNTGELFF.

The chain combines TRBV5-1 with TRBJ2-3; 12 bases fit TRBD2. The length of the CDR3 is 16 residues. J gave up 0 bases and V 4 bases, and 3 bases lay outside the gene matches. Germline CDR1 is SGHRS and CDR2 is YFSETQ. DNA of the CDR3: TGCGCCAGCAGCGCGGGGACTAGCGGGAGCACAGATACGCAGTATTTT. It yields the protein CASSAGTSGSTDTQYF.